This T cell receptor beta chain derives from a study of T cell responses to AZD1222 COVID-19 vaccine. Findings and limits, study-wide: Repertoire sampling happened only post peak T cell response. Seropositive status at baseline applied to only five or six AZD1222 recipients. Spike-specific TCR breadth and depth were elevated following two AZD1222 doses.

Sequenced by immunoSEQ multiplex PCR; TCRdb stores in-frame clones only, minus some. This sample yields tens of thousands of clones, of which 70% to 90% are seen a single time; 11% belongs to the top ten. Comment on this clone: Its antigen remains unknown.

Looked up from germline, CDR1 is KGHDR and CDR2 is SFDVKD. This CDR3 contains 15 residues. The J segment lost 3 bases and the V segment lost 3 bases, leaving 4 bases of the junction unmatched. The sequence derives from an adult who received the AZD1222 COVID-19 vaccine. The starting material was peripheral blood, obtained 28 days after the second AZD1222 dose. The chain combines TRBV24-1 with TRBJ2-7; 10 nucleotides match TRBD1. This CDR3 is CATSDPRTGGYEQYF. The CDR3 DNA is TGTGCCACCAGTGATCCGAGGACAGGGGGCTACGAGCAGTACTTC.